Presented here are 20 T cell receptor beta chains from one specimen sequenced in a study of blood T cell repertoires in COVID-19. The method was immunoSEQ multiplex PCR; TCRdb's version includes in-frame clones alone and lacks a portion of them. The table records around 320,000 clones, around 89% of them present only once. Input material: peripheral blood. These receptors were obtained from a woman aged 25 to 45 who had recovered from COVID-19.

V is TRBV7-2 and J is TRBJ2-7, with D perhaps matching TRBD1 (6 bases). The V gene lost 0 bases and the J gene lost 3 bases, with 9 bases spanning the gap. Germline CDR1 is SGHTA and CDR2 is FQGNSA. The CDR3 runs to 14 residues. CDR3 region: CASSLAGTNYEQYF. The CDR3 bases are TGTGCCAGCAGCTTAGCGGGGACAAACTACGAGCAGTACTTC.

The chain joins TRBV7-9 to TRBJ2-5; 9 nucleotides match TRBD1. The germline CDR1 and CDR2 sequences are SEHNR and FQNEAQ (reference sequence). V shed 6 bases, J shed 5 bases, and the junction held 7 bases outside the gene matches. The CDR3 totals 14 residues. The CDR3 region is CASRSGQGQETQYF. The CDR3 DNA sequence: TGTGCCAGCAGGTCTGGACAGGGGCAGGAGACCCAGTACTTC.

This chain connects TRBV5-6 to TRBJ2-1, with TRBD2 matching over 11 bases. The germline CDR1 and CDR2 sequences are SGHDT and YYEEEE. The CDR3 has 15 amino acids. J was trimmed by 5 bases and V by 4 bases; bases with no gene match: 5. DNA of the CDR3: TGTGCCAGCAGCCTTGGGACTAGCGGAGACAATGAGCAGTTCTTC. This codes for CASSLGTSGDNEQFF.

V and J are TRBV6-5 and TRBJ1-1; D gene ambiguous. Per germline, CDR1 MNHEY and CDR2 SVGAGI. The CDR3 extends over 12 amino acids. With 7 bases removed from V and 3 bases from J, the gap between germline ends came to 9 bases. CDR3 loop: CASTLADTEAFF. In DNA, the CDR3 is TGTGCCAGCACGCTGGCGGACACTGAAGCTTTCTTT.

The chain employs TRBV21-1 and TRBJ2-5; the table calls TRBD1, which could not be checked here. TRBV21-1 is recorded as a pseudogene. CDR3 size: 14 residues. The CDR3 region has the DNA TGTGCCAGCACCGGGACAGGGAGGGAAGAGACCCAGTACTTC. It yields the protein CASTGTGREETQYF.

V gene TRBV29-1 combines with J gene TRBJ2-7; TRBD2 might be the D (5 bases). V was cut by 5 bases and J by 6 bases, with 11 bases left in between. Germline V gene lookup returns CDR1 SQVTM and CDR2 ANQGSEA. The CDR3 is 11 residues long. This CDR3 reads CSVTQAGEQYF. The CDR3, as DNA: TGCAGCGTTACCCAGGCGGGCGAGCAGTACTTC.

The chain recombines TRBV18 with TRBJ1-2, with TRBD1 as a possible D gene (5 bases). Per germline, CDR1 KGHSH and CDR2 LQKENI. The germline V and J ends were trimmed by 3 bases and 7 bases, with 18 bases remaining between them. The CDR3 totals 15 residues. CDR3 coding DNA: TGTGCCAGCTCACCCACAACAGGTACCGATTCTGGCTACACCTTC. It encodes CASSPTTGTDSGYTF.

The rearrangement links TRBV4-1 to TRBJ1-1; D unresolved. The CDR3 extends over 12 amino acids. CDR1 and CDR2 (germline): MGHRA, YSYEKL. Trimming removed 2 bases from V and 1 base from J, with 2 bases in between. The CDR3 coding sequence is TGCGCCAGCAGCCAACAGAACACTGAAGCTTTCTTT. Amino acids: CASSQQNTEAFF.

This rearrangement joins TRBV27 to TRBJ2-7; D unresolved. The CDR3 has 14 residues. Between the trimmed V and J ends, which lost 3 bases and 0 bases, there was a span of 9 bases. CDR1 is MNHEY, CDR2 SMNVEV, per germline (reference sequence). The chain's CDR3 is CASSLLRSSYEQYF. The CDR3 nucleotides are TGTGCCAGCAGTTTGTTACGGAGCTCCTACGAGCAGTACTTC.

The chain carries TRBV20-1 and TRBJ1-4, with unresolved D. The ends were cut back, 3 bases at V and 0 bases at J, with 8 bases in the middle. CDR1 is DFQATT, CDR2 SNEGSKA, per germline (reference sequence). The CDR3 length is 14 residues. The CDR3 nucleotides are TGCAGTGCTAGTCCCGGAGCAACTAATGAAAAACTGTTTTTT. Its protein is CSASPGATNEKLFF.

The chain uses TRBV7-6 and TRBJ1-5; D is unresolved. The CDR3 contains 13 residues. The V end was cut by 0 bases, the J end by 4 bases, with 4 bases between. The germline V gene has CDR1 SGHVS and CDR2 FNYEAQ. CDR3 nucleotide sequence: TGTGCCAGCAGCTTAGCCCCAAATCAGCCCCAGCATTTT. It yields the protein CASSLAPNQPQHF.

CDR3 sequence: CASSHLETQYF. CDR3 DNA sequence: TGTGCCAGCAGCCATCTGGAGACCCAGTACTTC. This chain links TRBV3-1 (or the pseudogene TRBV3-2) with TRBJ2-5; D uncertain. The germline V gene has CDR1 LGHDT and CDR2 YNNKEL (reference sequence). The CDR3 contains 11 residues. The V end lost 3 bases, the J end lost 5 bases, and 4 bases lay between the germline ends.

The rearrangement links TRBV28 to TRBJ2-2; TRBD1 aligns across 11 bases. Germline CDR1 is MDHEN and CDR2 is SYDVKM. This CDR3 has 20 amino acids. J gave up 11 bases and V 6 bases, and 26 bases lay outside the gene matches. The CDR3 DNA is TGTGCCAGCAGCCGGGACAGGGGGGACCCGCCCGTGAAGCCTTCCCGTGAGCTGTTTTTT. Translation: CASSRDRGDPPVKPSRELFF.

The rearrangement links TRBV18 to TRBJ2-7, with 10 bases that match TRBD1. The CDR3 totals 15 residues. Germline V lookup: CDR1 KGHSH, CDR2 LQKENI. The V and J ends lost 3 bases and 6 bases, in that order; junction bases with no gene match: 8. DNA for the CDR3: TGTGCCAGCTCACCCGGGACAGGGGCGCGGGGCGAGCAGTACTTC. Its translation is CASSPGTGARGEQYF.

This clone was observed many times. This chain links TRBV19 with TRBJ1-2; TRBD1 matches 7 bases. J was trimmed by 4 bases and V by 3 bases; bases with no gene match: 11. This CDR3 comprises 16 residues. Germline assignment: CDR1 LNHDA and CDR2 SQIVND (reference sequence). This CDR3 is CASSMIGGAVRYGYTF. The CDR3 DNA sequence: TGTGCCAGTAGTATGATAGGGGGCGCGGTACGCTATGGCTACACCTTC.

This clone was counted between two and nine times. The DNA of the CDR3 is TGTGCCAGCAGTGCCAGGGATAATTCACCCCTCCACTTT. Translating it yields CASSARDNSPLHF. The chain carries TRBV6-6 and TRBJ1-6, with a possible D match to TRBD1 (5 bases). The CDR3 consists of 13 residues. The V gene lost 5 bases and the J gene lost 5 bases, with 7 bases spanning the gap. Germline V CDR1 and CDR2: MNHNY, SVGAGI (reference sequence).

This sequence joins TRBV3-1 (or the pseudogene TRBV3-2) and TRBJ2-3; the match to TRBD1 covers 8 bases. The CDR3 is 13 amino acids. V was pared by 4 bases and J by 4 bases, with 1 base of the junction left unmatched. Per the germline V gene, CDR1 is LGHDT and CDR2 is YNNKEL (reference sequence). The CDR3 DNA sequence: TGTGCCAGCAGCCCCAGGGGGCCAGATACGCAGTATTTT. Its protein product is CASSPRGPDTQYF.

The chain joins TRBV7-9 to TRBJ1-1; D is undetermined. The CDR3 has 12 amino acids. Trimming removed 3 bases from V and 4 bases from J, with 6 bases in between. Germline CDR1 and CDR2: SEHNR and FQNEAQ (reference sequence). The CDR3 DNA reads as TGTGCCAGCAGCTTGTTTAGCACTGAAGCTTTCTTT. Protein: CASSLFSTEAFF.

The genes are TRBV12-3 or TRBV12-4 and TRBJ1-1; D is undetermined. The CDR3 is 12 amino acids. Trimming removed 2 bases from V and 5 bases from J, with 6 bases in between. CDR3 sequence: CASSLSLTEAFF. In DNA, the CDR3 is TGTGCCAGCAGTTTATCTTTGACTGAAGCTTTCTTT.

This chain joins TRBV7-2 and TRBJ1-1, with 8 positions matching TRBD1. The CDR3 covers 15 residues. J gave up 0 bases and V 5 bases, and 5 bases lay outside the gene matches. Germline V lookup: CDR1 SGHTA, CDR2 FQGNSA. Here the CDR3 reads CASSVRTGMNTEAFF. The CDR3 DNA is TGTGCCAGCAGCGTAAGGACAGGGATGAACACTGAAGCTTTCTTT.